The sample holds many counts of the clone carrying this T cell receptor beta chain. This sample stems from a study of T cells after yellow fever vaccination. One entry per CDR3 protein results from TCRdb running MiXCR on the 5' RACE reads. The sample gives some 550,000 distinct CDR3 sequences, roughly 21% of which show up once; approximately 15% is in the top ten. The germline CDR1 and CDR2 sequences are SGHVS and FQNEAQ. This CDR3 comprises 15 residues. V was pared by 0 bases and J by 3 bases, with 12 bases between. Sequenced here: PBMCs, sampled 15 days after the yellow fever booster vaccination. The origin of this receptor is a man younger than 45 who received the YFV17D yellow fever vaccine. The chain couples TRBV7-8 to TRBJ2-7, with D perhaps given as TRBD1 or TRBD2 (5 bases each). The CDR3 coding sequence is TGTGCCAGCAGCTTAGCGGAGAGGGGCCGCTACGAGCAGTACTTC. Protein sequence: CASSLAERGRYEQYF.